This is a list of T cell receptor beta chains from one sample in a study of chemoradiotherapy in HPV16-positive cancers. The data were produced by immunoSEQ multiplex PCR, yet TCRdb's version contains in-frame clones alone and is incomplete. The sample consists of roughly 20,000 clones, roughly 92% of them appearing once. The sample here was blood, taken from a patient who underwent chemoradiotherapy. The receptors shown here come from a human donor with HPV-associated anogenital cancer. Both conserved end residues are part of each CDR3. D genes are given only for firm matches. Size is stated for part of the rows, as once, few or many counts, or as a class when the clone is expanded.

TRBJ2-6 TRBV5-1 TRBD1 - TGCGCCAGCAGCCACTCGGGGACAGGGGCCTCTGGGGCCAACGTCCTGACTTTC CASSHSGTGASGANVLTF
TRBJ2-3 TRBV28 - - TGTGCCAGCAGCCCCGGGCAATCAGAGACAGATACGCAGTATTTT CASSPGQSETDTQYF
TRBJ1-1 TRBV6-1 - - TGTGCCACCACCTCCCGGGGGATCACTGAAGCTTTCTTT CATTSRGITEAFF
TRBJ2-1 TRBV7-9 TRBD2 - TGTGCCAGCAGCGAGGGGGGCGGGAGGGCCGTCTACAATGAGCAGTTCTTC CASSEGGGRAVYNEQFF
TRBJ1-1 TRBV7-2 - - TGTGCCAGCACACAGGCCATGAACACTGAAGCTTTCTTT CASTQAMNTEAFF
TRBJ2-3 TRBV7-2 - - TGTGCCAGCAGCTTAAGGGGGGGCACAGATACGCAGTATTTT CASSLRGGTDTQYF
TRBJ2-7 TRBV19 TRBD2 once TGTGCCAGTAGTATTAGCGGGAGACACCTTAACGAGCAGTACTTC CASSISGRHLNEQYF
TRBJ1-1 TRBV5-6 TRBD1 - TGTGCCAGCAGCTTGCAGGGGGCAGGCACTGAAGCTTTCTTT CASSLQGAGTEAFF
TRBJ2-3 TRBV4-3 - - TGCGCCAGCAGCCAGAAACAGGCGTGGGGAAAATTCACAGATACGCAGTATTTT CASSQKQAWGKFTDTQYF
TRBJ1-1 TRBV27 - - TGTGCCAGCAGAGAAAGACGAGGGATGAACACTGAAGCTTTCTTT CASRERRGMNTEAFF
TRBJ2-1 TRBV11-3 - - TGTGCCAGCAGCTTAGGGCTTTTTGGGAGTACCAATGAGCAGTTCTTC CASSLGLFGSTNEQFF
TRBJ2-5 TRBV7-2 - - TGTGCCAGCAGCCTCCGATTGGAGGAGACCCAGTACTTC CASSLRLEETQYF
TRBJ2-5 TRBV14 TRBD1 - TGTGCCAGCAGCCAAATAACCGGGACAGGGACGAAGAAGTACTTC CASSQITGTGTKKYF
TRBJ2-2 TRBV7-3 - - TGTGCCAGCAGCCCCAGTAGGGGTGCCGGGGAGCTGTTTTTT CASSPSRGAGELFF
TRBJ1-4 TRBV7-6 - - TGTGCCAGCAGCTTAGATGGTGGTGAGAATGAAAAACTGTTTTTT CASSLDGGENEKLFF
TRBJ2-3 TRBV11-2 - - TGTGCCAGCAGCTTACCCAGGACCGCCGAAGATACGCAGTATTTT CASSLPRTAEDTQYF
TRBJ2-1 TRBV10-3 - few TGTGCCATCAGTGTGGGCAATGAGCAGTTCTTC CAISVGNEQFF
TRBJ2-2 TRBV15 - - TGTGCCACCAGCAGGGAAGAGGCCGGGGAGCTGTTTTTT CATSREEAGELFF
TRBJ2-5 TRBV5-6 TRBD2 - TGTGCCAGCAGCCTGGTCGGGACTAGCGGGAGAATGGCTTTAGAGACCCAGTACTTC CASSLVGTSGRMALETQYF
TRBJ2-3 TRBV5-6 - - TGTGCCAGCAGCTTGGCCAAAAACAGGTATACAGATACGCAGTATTTT CASSLAKNRYTDTQYF
TRBJ2-1 TRBV6-5 TRBD2 - TGTGCCAGCAGTCGGACTAGCGGGAGTTACAATGAGCAGTTCTTC CASSRTSGSYNEQFF
TRBJ2-7 TRBV19 - - TGTGCCAGTAGTATAGATCAACGGACCTCCTACGAGCAGTACTTC CASSIDQRTSYEQYF
TRBJ2-5 TRBV7-2 TRBD1 - TGTGCCAGCAGCTTCCAACAGGGGGCTCTTACGGAGACCCAGTACTTC CASSFQQGALTETQYF
TRBJ2-2 TRBV7-9 TRBD1 once TGTGCCAGCAGCGCAGGACCGGGACAGGGCTACACCGGGGAGCTGTTTTTT CASSAGPGQGYTGELFF
TRBJ2-4 TRBV12-5 - - TGTGCTAGTGGTTTGCCCTCTGGGAACATTCAGTACTTC CASGLPSGNIQYF